This paragraph covers one TCR beta chain sequence. Its antigen is not identified. TCRdb re-analysed the 5' RACE reads in MiXCR, keeping a single row per CDR3 protein. In the table there are hundreds of thousands of distinct CDR3 sequences, roughly 15% of which are singletons. This sample stems from a study of T-cell memory formation after mild COVID-19. Overall study findings and caveats: Mainly CM and EM harbored the contracting CD4+ clones; mainly EMRA harbored the CD8+ ones. For second-wave clones that peaked at day 37, SARS-CoV-2 specificity went unverified. Later expanders leaned toward CD4+, whereas clones contracting from day 15 to 85 were balanced CD4/CD8.

Sequences were obtained from PBMCs or a T cell subset sorted from them (not recorded which). This receptor was taken from a man aged 18 to 30 who had mild COVID-19 (a few samples of this study predate the infection). Cell type and time point are not known.

CDR3 residues: CAWSVRAVSNQPQHF. For the CDR3, the DNA is TGTGCCTGGAGTGTAAGGGCGGTTAGCAATCAGCCCCAGCATTTT. This sequence joins TRBV30 and TRBJ1-5; D uncertain. Per germline, CDR1 GTSNPN and CDR2 SVGIG (reference sequence). The CDR3 contains 15 residues. The V gene lost 0 bases and the J gene lost 0 bases, with 9 bases spanning the gap.